Following are 22 T cell receptor beta chains from one sample sequenced in a study of early stage breast cancer tumors. The data were produced by immunoSEQ multiplex PCR, yet TCRdb's version contains in-frame clones alone and is incomplete. This sample yields fewer than 30,000 clones, of which 80% are seen a single time; roughly an eighth belongs to the top ten. Source material: blood. The source is a person between 60 and 69 years old with breast cancer.

The rearrangement joins TRBV14 to TRBJ2-7; 9 nucleotides agree with TRBD1. The CDR3 runs to 14 residues. V lost 2 bases to trimming and J lost 9 bases; unmatched junction nucleotides: 8. CDR1 is SGHDN, CDR2 FVKESK, per germline. CDR3 amino acids: CASSQRAQGAVQYF. CDR3 in DNA: TGTGCCAGCAGCCAACGGGCACAGGGGGCCGTGCAGTACTTC. The full variable domain, its missing parts supplied by reference TRBV14 and TRBJ2-7, is EAGVTQFPSHSVIEKGQTVTLRCDPISGHDNLYWYRRVMGKEIKFLLHFVKESKQDESGMPNNRFLAERTGGTYSTLKVQPAELEDSGVYFCASSQRAQGAVQYFGPGTRLTVT.

This clone has only one observation. The gene calls are TRBV19 and TRBJ1-5; D not resolved. The CDR3 extends over 12 amino acids. Trimming pared 1 base from V and 4 bases from J, leaving 2 bases between. CDR1 and CDR2 from the germline V gene are LNHDA and SQIVND (reference sequence). The CDR3, as DNA: TGTGCCAGTAGTATAGTAAATCAGCCCCAGCATTTT. Translating gives CASSIVNQPQHF.

This sequence joins TRBV30 and TRBJ2-7; D is perhaps TRBD2 (6 bases). Trimming took 2 bases from V and 2 from J, leaving 16 bases between them. The CDR3 sequence is 15 residues long. In germline, CDR1 is GTSNPN, CDR2 SVGIG (reference sequence). The CDR3 coding sequence is TGTGCCTGGAGTAGAAGAGCCGGGGGTGCCTACGAGCAGTACTTC. It codes for CAWSRRAGGAYEQYF.

The gene calls are TRBV30 and TRBJ1-5, with 10 bases aligning to TRBD1. The CDR3 extends over 17 amino acids. With 0 bases clipped from V and 6 bases from J, the junction kept 11 bases outside the gene matches. CDR1 is GTSNPN, CDR2 SVGIG, per germline (reference sequence). CDR3 residues: CAWSVRLRTGGSQPQHF. In DNA form, the CDR3 reads TGTGCCTGGAGTGTACGTTTAAGGACAGGGGGTAGTCAGCCCCAGCATTTT.

This clone was seen a few times. J is TRBJ1-5 and V is TRBV9; 7 bases fit TRBD1. Per the germline V gene, CDR1 is SGDLS and CDR2 is YYNGEE. With V trimmed by 3 bases and J by 2 bases, 8 bases remained unmatched. This CDR3 has 16 residues. CDR3 DNA: TGTGCCAGCAGCGAGGGGGCAGGGGTCGGCAATCAGCCCCAGCATTTT. Its translation is CASSEGAGVGNQPQHF.

J is TRBJ2-5 and V is TRBV5-6, with D unclear. Trimming removed 1 base at V and 1 base at J, with 11 bases between. Germline loops: CDR1 SGHDT, CDR2 YYEEEE. The CDR3 loop spans 15 amino acids. Written as DNA, the CDR3 is TGTGCCAGCAGCTTGTTCACGGGTCCCCAAGAGACCCAGTACTTC. Its translation: CASSLFTGPQETQYF.

The chain links TRBV6-5 to TRBJ2-7, with 7 bases matching TRBD1. This CDR3 is built from 15 residues. The germline gives CDR1 MNHEY, CDR2 SVGAGI. With 0 bases clipped from V and 1 base from J, the junction kept 3 bases outside the gene matches. The CDR3 DNA reads TGTGCCAGCAGTTACTCCGGGACAGCTTCCTACGAGCAGTACTTC. This gives the protein CASSYSGTASYEQYF.

This CDR3 reads CASSPPGLAYNEQFF. The CDR3 nucleotides are TGTGCCAGCAGCCCACCGGGACTAGCGTACAATGAGCAGTTCTTC. This sequence joins TRBV7-3 and TRBJ2-1, with TRBD2 identical over 10 bases. Germline CDR1 and CDR2: SGHTA and FQGTGA. This CDR3 is built from 15 residues. After removal of 5 bases from V and 4 bases from J, the junction contained 5 bases not matched to a gene.

This clone appeared once. The chain carries TRBV6-5 and TRBJ2-5, with 7 bases identical to TRBD2. The CDR3 contains 14 residues. V was pared by 8 bases and J by 4 bases, with 10 bases of the junction left unmatched. Germline loops: CDR1 MNHEY, CDR2 SVGAGI. The CDR3 region is CASAAPGRAETQYF. As DNA, the CDR3 is TGTGCCAGCGCCGCACCGGGGAGGGCAGAGACCCAGTACTTC.

The CDR3 region has the DNA TGTGCCAGTAGTGCACAGTACAGCACAGATACGCAGTATTTT. This gives the protein CASSAQYSTDTQYF. The chain combines TRBV19 with TRBJ2-3; D gene unclear. Germline lookup yields CDR1 LNHDA and CDR2 SQIVND (reference sequence). This CDR3 spans 14 amino acids. V lost 5 bases and J 0 bases, leaving 9 bases between the germline ends.

The chain employs TRBV29-1 and TRBJ2-7, with a weak D call TRBD1 (7 bases). The V gene lost 0 bases and the J gene lost 4 bases, with 13 bases spanning the gap. This CDR3 region has 14 residues. Germline V gives CDR1 SQVTM, CDR2 ANQGSEA. The chain's CDR3 is CSVEDGQGGYEQYF. Here the CDR3 DNA reads TGCAGCGTTGAAGATGGGCAGGGGGGATACGAGCAGTACTTC.

This clone turned up a few times. The chain couples TRBV11-2 to TRBJ1-2; D not certain. Germline V gene sequence: CDR1 SGHAT, CDR2 FQNNGV. The CDR3 length is 17 residues. The ends were cut back, 0 bases at V and 0 bases at J, with 14 bases in the middle. CDR3 amino acids: CASSLDLGRPSNYGYTF. The CDR3 DNA sequence: TGTGCCAGCAGCTTAGATCTCGGGAGACCTTCTAACTATGGCTACACCTTC.

The rearrangement joins TRBV6-4 to TRBJ2-1; D might be TRBD2 (6 bases). CDR1 is MRHNA, CDR2 SNTAGT, per germline. The germline V and J ends were trimmed by 4 bases and 9 bases, with 16 bases remaining between them. The CDR3 runs 14 residues. The CDR3 region is CASSVEGVGGEQFF. DNA of the CDR3: TGTGCCAGCAGTGTTGAGGGTGTGGGGGGTGAGCAGTTCTTC.

CDR3 loop: CASSESSGSSSEQFF. As DNA, the CDR3 is TGTGCCAGCAGTGAATCTAGCGGGAGCAGCAGTGAGCAGTTCTTC. The chain employs TRBV6-1 and TRBJ2-1, with TRBD2 identical over 10 bases. V lost 2 bases to trimming and J lost 9 bases; unmatched junction nucleotides: 7. Germline V gives CDR1 MNHNS, CDR2 SASEGT. This CDR3 is built from 15 residues.

The rearrangement links TRBV6-1 to TRBJ1-2, with TRBD1 identical over 10 bases. This CDR3 spans 15 amino acids. Germline V gene lookup returns CDR1 MNHNS and CDR2 SASEGT. With 5 bases clipped from V and 8 bases from J, the junction kept 11 bases outside the gene matches. As DNA, the CDR3 is TGTGCCAGCAGTATCGACAGGGGGCCAAAGGGGGGCTACACCTTC. This translates into CASSIDRGPKGGYTF.

The V gene is TRBV7-2, the J gene TRBJ1-4; 9 bases map to TRBD1. After removal of 5 bases from V and 7 bases from J, the junction contained 5 bases not matched to a gene. The CDR3 totals 14 residues. Germline-derived CDR1 and CDR2 are SGHTA and FQGNSA. The CDR3 DNA follows: TGTGCCAGCAGCCCCGACAGGGGGGCTGAAAAACTGTTTTTT. Encoded protein: CASSPDRGAEKLFF.

This clone is medium-sized within its sample. The J gene is TRBJ2-5, the V gene TRBV29-1; 8 bases line up with TRBD1. The germline V gene encodes CDR1 SQVTM and CDR2 ANQGSEA. This CDR3 comprises 13 residues. The V segment lost 6 bases and the J segment 2 bases; nucleotides outside the gene matches: 5. The CDR3 reads CSVPGQVQETQYF. DNA for the CDR3: TGCAGCGTCCCGGGACAGGTTCAAGAGACCCAGTACTTC.

The V and J genes are TRBV5-1 and TRBJ1-2; the match to TRBD1 covers 8 bases. Germline V gives CDR1 SGHRS, CDR2 YFSETQ. The CDR3 spans 13 residues. Trimming cost V 5 bases and J 7 bases; bases outside gene matches: 7. The DNA for the CDR3 is TGCGCCAGCAGGGACAGGGAGGGAAGTGGCTACACCTTC. This sequence encodes CASRDREGSGYTF. Full variable domain (rest looked up from reference TRBV5-1 and TRBJ1-2): KAGVTQTPRYLIKTRGQQVTLSCSPISGHRSVSWYQQTPGQGLQFLFEYFSETQRNKGNFPGRFSGRQFSNSRSEMNVSTLELGDSALYLCASRDREGSGYTFGSGTRLTVV.

The genes are TRBV6-1 and TRBJ2-3, with TRBD2 identical over 13 bases. The CDR3 length is 14 residues. After removal of 5 bases from V and 8 bases from J, the junction contained 4 bases not matched to a gene. Germline CDR1 and CDR2: MNHNS and SASEGT. CDR3 in amino acids: CASSTGTSGTTQYF. CDR3 coding DNA: TGTGCCAGCAGTACCGGGACTAGCGGGACTACGCAGTATTTT.

This chain links TRBV27 with TRBJ1-5; TRBD1 might be the D (5 bases). V gave up 8 bases and J gave up 9 bases, with 17 bases separating them. Per the germline V gene, CDR1 is MNHEY and CDR2 is SMNVEV (reference sequence). The CDR3 totals 13 residues. The CDR3 reads CASRRGWQSPQHF. The CDR3 bases are TGTGCCAGCCGGCGGGGGTGGCAATCGCCCCAGCATTTT.

The rearrangement uses TRBV11-2 and TRBJ2-1; 9 bases map to TRBD1. Per germline, CDR1 SGHAT and CDR2 FQNNGV. This CDR3 is built from 15 residues. Trimming took 5 bases from V and 2 from J; bases not matched to a gene: 4. The CDR3 DNA reads as TGTGCCAGCAGCCCGGACAGGGGTCCCTACAATGAGCAGTTCTTC. Residues: CASSPDRGPYNEQFF. Looking up the rest from reference TRBV11-2 and TRBJ2-1 gives the full variable domain: EAGVAQSPRYKIIEKRQSVAFWCNPISGHATLYWYQQILGQGPKLLIQFQNNGVVDDSQLPKDRFSAERLKGVDSTLKIQPAKLEDSAVYLCASSPDRGPYNEQFFGPGTRLTVL.

The J gene is TRBJ1-2, the V gene TRBV30, with TRBD1 matching 7 bases. The CDR3 spans 13 residues. Trimming cost V 0 bases and J 4 bases; bases outside gene matches: 2. Germline V lookup: CDR1 GTSNPN, CDR2 SVGIG (reference sequence). The CDR3 nucleotides are TGTGCCTGGAGTGTACGACAGGGCTATGGCTACACCTTC. Its protein product is CAWSVRQGYGYTF.